Reported below is one T cell receptor (beta chain). This CDR3 has 14 amino acids. Germline V CDR1 and CDR2: MNHEY, SMNVEV (reference sequence). V lost 1 base, J lost 0 bases, and 3 bases lay in between. This record belongs to a study of blood T cell repertoires in COVID-19. The protocol was immunoSEQ multiplex PCR, while the TCRdb copy is restricted to in-frame clones and leaves out a portion. The sample records approximately 320,000 clones, roughly 87% being singletons. What was sequenced was PBMCs or T cells enriched from blood (not recorded which). The rearrangement joins TRBV27 to TRBJ2-2; D uncertain. The sequence was obtained from a woman aged 18-30 years who had recovered from COVID-19. The CDR3 nucleotides are TGTGCCAGCAGTTTATTAACGAACACCGGGGAGCTGTTTTTT. Protein product: CASSLLTNTGELFF.